One sample yielded the 23 T cell receptor beta chains listed below, sequenced in a study of cytomegalovirus exposure and HLA in healthy donors. The primer mix had 60 Vbeta and 13 Jbeta primers. Clones were read by immunoSEQ multiplex PCR, and TCRdb kept only the in-frame ones, dropping some. This sample carries about 120,000 clones, 77% of them seen once, and the ten largest clones take about 5.8%. The sample comprised PBMCs. The receptors here all came from a man aged 18 to 29 in good health and CMV-seropositive.

V is TRBV19 and J is TRBJ1-1; D is unclear. The CDR3 is made up of 12 amino acids. Trimming shortened V by 1 base and J by 7 bases, and 7 bases separated the two germline ends. Germline V gene sequence: CDR1 LNHDA, CDR2 SQIVND (reference sequence). Here the CDR3 DNA reads TGTGCCAGTAGTATAGGGGCGGGTGAAGCTTTCTTT. Translated, it gives CASSIGAGEAFF.

This clone has more than one count but fewer than ten. The genes are TRBV7-6 and TRBJ2-7; 8 bases align to TRBD1. The CDR3 covers 16 residues. Germline V gene lookup returns CDR1 SGHVS and CDR2 FNYEAQ. V was pared by 1 base and J by 0 bases, with 5 bases of the junction left unmatched. CDR3 nucleotides: TGTGCCAGCAGCTTAGGGACAGGGATGAGCTCCTACGAGCAGTACTTC. Translated, it gives CASSLGTGMSSYEQYF.

This clone occurred a few times. The chain combines TRBV19 with TRBJ1-1; maybe TRBD1 (6 bases). CDR1 and CDR2 from the germline V gene are LNHDA and SQIVND (reference sequence). V gave up 4 bases and J gave up 3 bases, with 12 bases separating them. This CDR3 has 14 residues. The CDR3 spells CASSTGGAYTEAFF. CDR3 sequence (DNA): TGTGCCAGTAGTACGGGGGGCGCATACACTGAAGCTTTCTTT. Full variable domain (missing parts from reference TRBV19 and TRBJ1-1): DGGITQSPKYLFRKEGQNVTLSCEQNLNHDAMYWYRQDPGQGLRLIYYSQIVNDFQKGDIAEGYSVSREKKESFPLTVTSAQKNPTAFYLCASSTGGAYTEAFFGQGTRLTVV.

The rearrangement uses TRBV9 and TRBJ1-6; tentatively, D is TRBD1 (6 bases). Germline V gene data show CDR1 as SGDLS and CDR2 as YYNGEE. CDR3 length: 15 residues. V lost 0 bases, J lost 5 bases, and 9 bases lay in between. The CDR3 DNA is TGTGCCAGCAGCGTAGAGTCAGGGGATAATTCACCCCTCCACTTT. The encoded protein is CASSVESGDNSPLHF. The variable domain in full, completed from reference TRBV9 and TRBJ1-6, reads DSGVTQTPKHLITATGQRVTLRCSPRSGDLSVYWYQQSLDQGLQFLIQYYNGEERAKGNILERFSAQQFPDLHSELNLSSLELGDSALYFCASSVESGDNSPLHFGNGTRLTVT.

The chain is built from TRBV6-5 and TRBJ2-7; 9 positions match TRBD1. The CDR3 has 14 amino acids. The germline V gene encodes CDR1 MNHEY and CDR2 SVGAGI. V dropped 4 bases and J dropped 1; count of bases not matched to a gene: 2. For the CDR3, the DNA is TGTGCCAGCAGTTGGACAGGGGTTTCCTACGAGCAGTACTTC. This sequence encodes CASSWTGVSYEQYF.

The rearrangement joins TRBV7-3 to TRBJ2-7, with unresolved D. Trimming left V 4 bases short and J 3 bases short, with 10 bases between. Germline-derived CDR1 and CDR2 are SGHTA and FQGTGA. CDR3 size: 13 residues. Here the CDR3 DNA reads TGTGCCAGCAGCTCCGGCAGAGGCTACGAGCAGTACTTC. It yields the protein CASSSGRGYEQYF.

The V and J genes are TRBV19 and TRBJ2-3; D call uncertain. CDR3 length: 14 amino acids. Trimming left V 3 bases short and J 0 bases short, with 7 bases between. Germline CDR1 is LNHDA and CDR2 is SQIVND (reference sequence). The CDR3 nucleotides are TGTGCCAGTAGTATGAGGTCTAGCACAGATACGCAGTATTTT. Translating gives CASSMRSSTDTQYF.

The V and J genes are TRBV27 and TRBJ2-7; 12 bases line up with TRBD2. The V gene end was trimmed by 7 bases and the J gene end by 6 bases; junction bases not matched to a gene: 13. Germline V gene lookup returns CDR1 MNHEY and CDR2 SMNVEV (reference sequence). The CDR3 spans 16 residues. The CDR3 loop is CASTRTSGNALLEQYF. Written as DNA, the CDR3 is TGTGCCAGCACCCGGACTAGCGGGAATGCACTCCTCGAGCAGTACTTC.

Concerning this clone: The germline gene is not matched at one end of the junction; a read error may be the cause. The V gene is TRBV7-8, the J gene TRBJ1-2; D gene uncertain. Germline CDR1 SGHVS, CDR2 FQNEAQ. This CDR3 is built from 16 residues. The CDR3 region is CASSLRFQNANYGYIF. CDR3 DNA: TGTGCCAGCAGCTTAAGGTTCCAGAATGCTAACTATGGCTACATCTTC. The complete variable domain, with remaining parts taken from reference TRBV7-8 and TRBJ1-2, reads GAGVSQSPRYKVAKRGQDVALRCDPISGHVSLFWYQQALGQGPEFLTYFQNEAQLDKSGLPSDRFFAERPEGSVSTLKIQRTQQEDSAVYLCASSLRFQNANYGYIFGSGTRLTVV.

This clone was detected only once. This chain joins TRBV19 and TRBJ2-7; TRBD1 aligns across 7 bases. The junction had 4 bases not matched to a gene; V was cut back by 5 bases and J by 0 bases. In germline, CDR1 is LNHDA, CDR2 SQIVND (reference sequence). The CDR3 extends over 14 amino acids. CDR3 protein: CASSSAGGSYEQYF. In DNA form, the CDR3 reads TGTGCCAGTAGTTCGGCAGGGGGCTCCTACGAGCAGTACTTC. The variable domain in full, with the rest retrieved from reference TRBV19 and TRBJ2-7, is DGGITQSPKYLFRKEGQNVTLSCEQNLNHDAMYWYRQDPGQGLRLIYYSQIVNDFQKGDIAEGYSVSREKKESFPLTVTSAQKNPTAFYLCASSSAGGSYEQYFGPGTRLTVT.

This clone was recorded once. The chain recombines TRBV6-5 with TRBJ1-2; tentative D call: TRBD1 (6 bases). The CDR3 runs to 14 residues. Trimming removed 5 bases from V and 7 bases from J, with 17 bases in between. CDR1 MNHEY and CDR2 SVGAGI come from the germline V gene. CDR3 sequence reads: CASSVVQGSLGYTF. The DNA for the CDR3 is TGTGCCAGCAGTGTAGTACAGGGAAGCCTTGGCTACACCTTC.

This clone was observed once. The V and J genes are TRBV5-6 and TRBJ2-7; 7 nucleotides match TRBD2. The CDR3 totals 15 residues. Unmatched junction bases numbered 9, after V lost 2 bases and J lost 4 bases. Germline CDR1 is SGHDT and CDR2 is YYEEEE. The CDR3 region has the DNA TGTGCCAGCAGCTTTAGGGTAGCGGGTACATACGAGCAGTACTTC. Its protein product is CASSFRVAGTYEQYF.

The V gene is TRBV5-4, the J gene TRBJ2-1, with D perhaps matching TRBD2 (5 bases). CDR1 SGHNT and CDR2 YYREEE come from the germline V gene (reference sequence). The V and J ends lost 0 bases and 0 bases respectively, with 13 bases between them. This CDR3 has 17 amino acids. CDR3 protein: CASSLVPGFGSYNEQFF. The CDR3 DNA follows: TGTGCCAGCAGCTTGGTTCCGGGGTTTGGCTCCTACAATGAGCAGTTCTTC.

The chain couples TRBV5-1 to TRBJ2-2; D is possibly TRBD2 (5 bases). Deletions cut 4 bases from V and 1 base from J, with 8 bases between. CDR1 and CDR2 (germline): SGHRS, YFSETQ. The CDR3 is 14 amino acids. This CDR3 reads CASSVDWNTGELFF. The CDR3 DNA follows: TGCGCCAGCAGCGTGGACTGGAACACCGGGGAGCTGTTTTTT. Combining the CDR3 with reference TRBV5-1 and TRBJ2-2 gives the whole variable domain KAGVTQTPRYLIKTRGQQVTLSCSPISGHRSVSWYQQTPGQGLQFLFEYFSETQRNKGNFPGRFSGRQFSNSRSEMNVSTLELGDSALYLCASSVDWNTGELFFGEGSRLTVL.

V gene TRBV7-6 combines with J gene TRBJ2-1; no definite D call. Germline V lookup: CDR1 SGHVS, CDR2 FNYEAQ. Trimming left V 2 bases short and J 10 bases short, with 9 bases between. CDR3 length: 12 amino acids. The CDR3 sequence: CASSLTAYEQFF. CDR3 nucleotides: TGTGCCAGCAGCTTAACAGCTTACGAGCAGTTCTTC.

This sequence joins TRBV18 and TRBJ1-1; 9 nucleotides align to TRBD1. Germline V gene sequence: CDR1 KGHSH, CDR2 LQKENI. This CDR3 has 14 amino acids. V dropped 6 bases and J dropped 4; count of bases not matched to a gene: 6. CDR3 coding DNA: TGTGCCAGCTCTCTACAGGGGGCGGCCACTGAAGCTTTCTTT. It is translated as CASSLQGAATEAFF.

The chain carries TRBV4-1 and TRBJ1-2; D unresolved. Looked up from germline, CDR1 is MGHRA and CDR2 is YSYEKL. The V end was cut by 5 bases, the J end by 3 bases, with 10 bases between. The CDR3 loop spans 13 amino acids. The DNA of the CDR3 is TGCGCCAGCAGCGCAGCGTCCGACTATGGCTACACCTTC. Its protein is CASSAASDYGYTF.

The CDR3 reads CSVNGEAYGYTF. The CDR3 region has the DNA TGCAGCGTTAATGGCGAGGCCTATGGCTACACCTTC. The rearrangement links TRBV29-1 to TRBJ1-2; D unresolved. Germline CDR1 and CDR2: SQVTM and ANQGSEA. The CDR3 consists of 12 residues. V was trimmed by 5 bases and J by 4 bases, leaving 11 bases between them.

The rearrangement uses TRBV11-2 and TRBJ2-7, with 9 nucleotides matching TRBD1. Germline-derived CDR1 and CDR2 are SGHAT and FQNNGV. The J segment lost 6 bases and the V segment lost 0 bases, leaving 15 bases of the junction unmatched. The CDR3 loop spans 18 amino acids. DNA of the CDR3: TGTGCCAGCAGCTTAGAAGGGTCACCGGGACAGGGACCGTTCGAGCAGTACTTC. Protein product: CASSLEGSPGQGPFEQYF.

This clone turned up a few times. Compared with germline, one end of the junction differs, possibly owing to a read error. This rearrangement joins TRBV19 to TRBJ2-2; D unclear. Germline V CDR1 and CDR2: LNHDA, SQIVND (reference sequence). CDR3 size: 14 residues. Here the CDR3 DNA reads TGTGCCAGTAATATACAGTCGAACACCGGGGAGCTGTTTTTT. Protein product: CASNIQSNTGELFF.

The CDR3 nucleotides read TGTGCCAGCAGCCCAGGGACAGCGAGGAGCTCCTACGAGCAGTACTTC. Its translation: CASSPGTARSSYEQYF. The V call is TRBV14, the J call TRBJ2-7, with 7 bases lining up with TRBD1. In germline, CDR1 is SGHDN, CDR2 FVKESK. The V segment lost 4 bases and the J segment 0 bases; nucleotides outside the gene matches: 9. The CDR3 is 16 amino acids.

This chain connects TRBV30 to TRBJ2-3; 8 bases are shared with TRBD1. Trimming took 3 bases from V and 2 from J; bases not matched to a gene: 13. Germline V gene sequence: CDR1 GTSNPN, CDR2 SVGIG (reference sequence). The CDR3 has 17 amino acids. In nucleotides, the CDR3 is TGTGCCTGGAGACCAACCGCCGGGACAGGTCACACAGATACGCAGTATTTT. It yields the protein CAWRPTAGTGHTDTQYF.

To note about this clone: Its ends do not fully match the called genes, so a read error is possible. The CDR3 loop reads CSSSSRLAGGQETQYF. The CDR3 DNA reads as TGTTCCAGCAGCTCAAGACTAGCGGGGGGTCAAGAGACCCAGTACTTC. This chain joins TRBV7-9 and TRBJ2-5; 13 bases are shared with TRBD2. Germline V gives CDR1 SEHNR, CDR2 FQNEAQ (reference sequence). The CDR3 consists of 16 residues.